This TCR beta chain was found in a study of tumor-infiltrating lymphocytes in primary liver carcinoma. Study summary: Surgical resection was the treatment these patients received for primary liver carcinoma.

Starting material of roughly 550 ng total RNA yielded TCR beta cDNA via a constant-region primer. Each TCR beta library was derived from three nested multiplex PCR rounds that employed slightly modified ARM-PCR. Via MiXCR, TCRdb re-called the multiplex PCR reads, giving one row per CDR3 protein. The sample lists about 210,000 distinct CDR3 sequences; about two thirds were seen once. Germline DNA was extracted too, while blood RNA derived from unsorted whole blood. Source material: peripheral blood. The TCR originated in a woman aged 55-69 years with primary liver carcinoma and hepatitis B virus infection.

This CDR3 is CASSFLTGGVETQYF. The DNA of the CDR3 is TGTGCCAGCAGCTTCCTGACAGGGGGCGTGGAGACCCAGTACTTC. The rearrangement uses TRBV5-8 and TRBJ2-5; 10 positions agree with TRBD1. Unmatched junction bases numbered 6, after V lost 2 bases and J lost 5 bases. The length of the CDR3 is 15 residues. Per germline, CDR1 SGHTS and CDR2 YDEGEE.